The 29 T cell receptor beta chains below come from one sample, sequenced in a study of circulating and synovial CD4+ cells in juvenile arthritis. Method: immunoSEQ multiplex PCR; TCRdb's copy keeps in-frame clones and lacks some. This table has 30,000 to 40,000 clones, nearly 95% appearing once. The sequenced material came from CD4+ T cells from blood. These receptors were taken from a human donor with juvenile idiopathic arthritis.

V usage is TRBV25-1 and J usage is TRBJ2-2; perhaps TRBD1 as D (6 bases). The CDR3 is 13 residues long. Trimming pared 7 bases from V and 6 bases from J, leaving 12 bases between. CDR1 and CDR2 from the germline V gene are MGHDK and SYGVNS. This chain's CDR3 is CASTPGVAGELFF. The CDR3 region has the DNA TGTGCCAGCACCCCAGGGGTCGCCGGGGAGCTGTTTTTT.

V and J are TRBV6-5 and TRBJ2-7, with 7 bases lining up with TRBD1. This CDR3 is built from 16 residues. Germline trimming cut 2 bases from V and 1 base from J; bases unmatched to any gene: 8. Germline values: CDR1 MNHEY, CDR2 SVGAGI. The CDR3 is CASSYGSGQRSYEQYF. For the CDR3, the DNA is TGTGCCAGCAGTTACGGTTCGGGACAGAGATCCTACGAGCAGTACTTC.

This chain uses TRBV4-3 with TRBJ2-2, with TRBD2 matching 9 bases. Germline CDR1 reads LGHNA; CDR2 reads YSLEER. CDR3 size: 15 residues. Germline trimming cut 0 bases from V and 5 bases from J; bases unmatched to any gene: 1. The CDR3 spells CASSQEGLATGELFF. The CDR3 nucleotides are TGCGCCAGCAGCCAAGAAGGACTAGCGACCGGGGAGCTGTTTTTT.

This rearrangement joins TRBV4-3 to TRBJ1-1, with TRBD1 matching over 9 bases. Unmatched junction bases numbered 10, after V lost 6 bases and J lost 5 bases. From germline, CDR1 is LGHNA and CDR2 YSLEER. The CDR3 loop spans 15 amino acids. The CDR3 region has the DNA TGCGCCAGCAGACTGGACAGGGGATGGGGGACTGAAGCTTTCTTT. Translated, it gives CASRLDRGWGTEAFF.

This rearrangement joins TRBV7-2 to TRBJ2-3; 12 bases align to TRBD2. This CDR3 is built from 17 residues. The V gene's germline CDR1 is SGHTA and CDR2 FQGNSA. The ends lost 5 bases at V and 3 bases at J; junction bases unmatched: 9. CDR3 in DNA: TGTGCCAGCAGCAAGACTAGCGGGAGATTTTCTACAGATACGCAGTATTTT. This codes for CASSKTSGRFSTDTQYF.

V is TRBV10-3 and J is TRBJ2-3; 9 nucleotides align to TRBD2. The CDR3 length is 16 residues. Per the germline V gene, CDR1 is ENHRY and CDR2 is SYGVKD. The V gene end was trimmed by 4 bases and the J gene end by 2 bases; junction bases not matched to a gene: 7. The CDR3 DNA follows: TGTGCCATCAGTGCGGGGCTAGCGGGAACCACAGATACGCAGTATTTT. Translating gives CAISAGLAGTTDTQYF.

To note about this clone: At one end, the junction sequence differs from germline, possibly due to a read error. This same CDR3 is encoded by further DNA sequences in the sample. The chain recombines TRBV5-1 with TRBJ1-6, with a tentative D call TRBD1 (5 bases). Germline V gene lookup returns CDR1 SGHRS and CDR2 YFSETQ. CDR3 size: 16 residues. This CDR3 reads CASSLVARPGDSPLHF. CDR3 coding DNA: TGCGCCAGCAGCTTGGTGGCAAGGCCGGGGGATTCCCCCCTCCACTTT.

J is TRBJ1-2 and V is TRBV6-5; unclear D gene. V gave up 0 bases and J gave up 2 bases, with 10 bases separating them. The CDR3 contains 15 residues. The V gene's germline CDR1 is MNHEY and CDR2 SVGAGI. CDR3 bases: TGTGCCAGCAGTTACTCGAGGGCCAACAACTATGGCTACACCTTC. Protein: CASSYSRANNYGYTF.

The rearrangement links TRBV5-1 to TRBJ2-1; 9 bases fit TRBD2. The length of the CDR3 is 15 residues. The V segment lost 2 bases and the J segment 4 bases; nucleotides outside the gene matches: 4. The germline gives CDR1 SGHRS, CDR2 YFSETQ. CDR3: CASSLGAGGYNEQFF. The CDR3 nucleotides read TGCGCCAGCAGCTTAGGAGCGGGAGGATACAATGAGCAGTTCTTC.

The chain links TRBV28 to TRBJ1-5, with D hard to call. Trimming stripped 2 bases from V and 4 bases from J, with 3 bases between. Per germline, CDR1 MDHEN and CDR2 SYDVKM. The CDR3 is 12 amino acids. CDR3 sequence (DNA): TGTGCCAGCAGTTTAGTAAATCAGCCCCAGCATTTT. Translation gives CASSLVNQPQHF. The full variable domain, rest sourced from reference TRBV28 and TRBJ1-5, is DVKVTQSSRYLVKRTGEKVFLECVQDMDHENMFWYRQDPGLGLRLIYFSYDVKMKEKGDIPEGYSVSREKKERFSLILESASTNQTSMYLCASSLVNQPQHFGDGTRLSIL.

This chain joins TRBV19 and TRBJ2-7; tentatively, D is TRBD2 (5 bases). This CDR3 region has 14 residues. Trimming removed 3 bases at V and 2 bases at J, with 11 bases between. Germline-derived CDR1 and CDR2 are LNHDA and SQIVND (reference sequence). The CDR3 region is CASSIGGGAYEQYF. The DNA of the CDR3 is TGTGCCAGTAGTATCGGTGGAGGAGCCTACGAGCAGTACTTC.

The chain couples TRBV6-5 to TRBJ1-2; tentatively, D is TRBD1 (5 bases). This CDR3 contains 14 residues. The germline gives CDR1 MNHEY, CDR2 SVGAGI. V lost 6 bases to trimming and J lost 8 bases, with 19 bases between them. CDR3 loop: CASRPPVGDRGYTF. The CDR3 bases are TGTGCCAGCAGGCCCCCCGTAGGGGATCGAGGCTACACCTTC.

The V gene is TRBV14, the J gene TRBJ1-1, with D tentatively TRBD1 (6 bases). This CDR3 comprises 13 residues. V was clipped by 8 bases and J by 4 bases, with 14 bases between them. Per the germline V gene, CDR1 is SGHDN and CDR2 is FVKESK. CDR3 sequence: CASRGAAGTEAFF. The CDR3, as DNA: TGTGCCAGCCGGGGGGCGGCGGGCACTGAAGCTTTCTTT.

The V and J genes are TRBV11-2 and TRBJ1-3, with D perhaps matching TRBD1 (5 bases). The length of the CDR3 is 15 residues. The V gene's germline CDR1 is SGHAT and CDR2 FQNNGV. The V end was cut by 5 bases, the J end by 0 bases, with 11 bases between. The CDR3 DNA sequence: TGTGCCAGCAGCAAGGACAAAAGCTCTGGAAACACCATATATTTT. Residues: CASSKDKSSGNTIYF.

V usage is TRBV19 and J usage is TRBJ1-3; 7 nucleotides align to TRBD1. The trim removed 0 bases at V and 0 bases at J, leaving 14 bases unmatched. Germline V CDR1 and CDR2: LNHDA, SQIVND (reference sequence). The CDR3 is 20 residues long. Here the CDR3 DNA reads TGTGCCAGTAGTATAGATGGGACAGCGGCGAATCCTAGCTCTGGAAACACCATATATTTT. This translates into CASSIDGTAANPSSGNTIYF.

The CDR3 nucleotides are TGCGCCAGCAGCCAAGAGTTTACAGGGGATCAGCCCCAGCATTTT. Translating gives CASSQEFTGDQPQHF. The rearrangement joins TRBV4-3 to TRBJ1-5, with TRBD1 matching over 7 bases. The CDR3 runs to 15 residues. Germline lookup yields CDR1 LGHNA and CDR2 YSLEER. Trimming took 0 bases from V and 5 from J; bases not matched to a gene: 4.

The V gene is TRBV11-2, the J gene TRBJ2-1, with TRBD1 as a possible D gene (6 bases). CDR1 and CDR2 from the germline V gene are SGHAT and FQNNGV. Trimming removed 5 bases at V and 7 bases at J, with 12 bases between. CDR3 length equals 13 residues. CDR3 nucleotides: TGTGCCAGCAGCACTGACAGGACGAATGAGCAGTTCTTC. This sequence encodes CASSTDRTNEQFF.

This chain joins TRBV10-3 and TRBJ2-3, with 10 bases fitting TRBD2. The CDR3 has 15 amino acids. The V and J ends lost 7 bases and 4 bases, in that order; junction bases with no gene match: 8. In germline, CDR1 is ENHRY, CDR2 SYGVKD. CDR3 DNA: TGTGCCATCACGGGTTCTAGCGGGAGTTCAGATACGCAGTATTTT. Amino acid sequence: CAITGSSGSSDTQYF.

This clone has a single count. The genes are TRBV27 and TRBJ2-7, with D perhaps TRBD1 (7 bases). The V gene's germline CDR1 is MNHEY and CDR2 SMNVEV (reference sequence). Trimming removed 3 bases from V and 6 bases from J, with 24 bases in between. This CDR3 is built from 17 residues. DNA of the CDR3: TGTGCCAGCAGTTTCAGCCGGGAGCAGGGGGGTTCGGGCGAGCAGTACTTC. Translating it yields CASSFSREQGGSGEQYF.

The chain couples TRBV6-5 to TRBJ1-2, with 8 bases that match TRBD1. This CDR3 has 15 amino acids. The germline CDR1 and CDR2 sequences are MNHEY and SVGAGI. Losses at the gene ends were 6 bases for V and 1 base for J; bases not matched to a gene: 7. CDR3 amino acids: CASRPDRGHNYGYTF. CDR3 nucleotide sequence: TGTGCCAGCAGACCCGACAGGGGCCATAACTATGGCTACACCTTC.

The chain employs TRBV5-6 and TRBJ2-1; 9 positions match TRBD1. Germline trimming cut 0 bases from V and 6 bases from J; bases unmatched to any gene: 1. Germline V gene lookup returns CDR1 SGHDT and CDR2 YYEEEE. This CDR3 comprises 14 residues. The CDR3 region is CASSLGDRANEQFF. The DNA of the CDR3 is TGTGCCAGCAGCTTGGGGGACAGGGCCAATGAGCAGTTCTTC.

V is TRBV4-1 and J is TRBJ2-2, with a possible D match to TRBD2 (6 bases). The CDR3 runs 16 residues. V dropped 4 bases and J dropped 3 bases, with 15 bases sitting between them. The germline gives CDR1 MGHRA, CDR2 YSYEKL. This CDR3 reads CASSLRGDVYTGELFF. The CDR3 region has the DNA TGCGCCAGCAGCCTTCGCGGGGACGTATACACCGGGGAGCTGTTTTTT.

This chain links TRBV5-1 with TRBJ2-5, with a tentative D call TRBD2 (5 bases). Germline loops: CDR1 SGHRS, CDR2 YFSETQ. The CDR3 contains 15 residues. Trimming pared 2 bases from V and 4 bases from J, leaving 15 bases between. The CDR3: CASSFTGFIRETQYF. The DNA of the CDR3 is TGCGCCAGCAGCTTTACGGGGTTCATTCGAGAGACCCAGTACTTC.

As to this clone: At one end, the junction sequence differs from germline, possibly due to a read error. This rearrangement joins TRBV25-1 to TRBJ1-6, with D tentatively TRBD1 (6 bases). Germline CDR1 MGHDK, CDR2 SYGVNS. This CDR3 has 12 residues. DNA for the CDR3: TGTGCCGGCAGGGGCGGGGGGTTCACCCTCCACTTT. Translation: CAGRGGGFTLHF.

CDR3 residues: CASSDPKTGQKGYTF. CDR3 sequence (DNA): TGTGCCAGCAGTGACCCGAAGACAGGCCAGAAGGGCTACACCTTC. The genes are TRBV6-1 and TRBJ1-2, with TRBD1 as a possible D gene (6 bases). CDR1 and CDR2 (germline): MNHNS, SASEGT. V lost 3 bases to trimming and J lost 8 bases, with 19 bases between them. This CDR3 spans 15 amino acids.

This rearrangement joins TRBV27 to TRBJ2-3; 13 nucleotides align to TRBD2. The junction had 7 bases not matched to a gene; V was cut back by 5 bases and J by 5 bases. The CDR3 has 16 residues. The germline V gene has CDR1 MNHEY and CDR2 SMNVEV (reference sequence). The CDR3 DNA reads as TGTGCCAGCAGTCTACTAGCGGGGGGGCCCGTAGATACGCAGTATTTT. It translates to CASSLLAGGPVDTQYF.

The chain recombines TRBV5-4 with TRBJ2-1; D remains ambiguous. CDR1 and CDR2 from the germline V gene are SGHNT and YYREEE (reference sequence). The CDR3 sequence is 14 residues long. Trimming removed 0 bases at V and 8 bases at J, with 12 bases between. The CDR3 nucleotides read TGTGCCAGCAGCTTGGGGGCCGTTGACGATGAGCAGTTCTTC. This sequence encodes CASSLGAVDDEQFF.

V usage is TRBV18 and J usage is TRBJ1-1; perhaps TRBD1 as D (6 bases). CDR3 size: 14 residues. The germline V gene encodes CDR1 KGHSH and CDR2 LQKENI. Trimming pared 2 bases from V and 5 bases from J, leaving 12 bases between. CDR3 DNA: TGTGCCAGCTCACCAGCAGGGGCTGGGACTGAAGCTTTCTTT. Translation: CASSPAGAGTEAFF. Looking up the rest from reference TRBV18 and TRBJ1-1 gives the full variable domain: NAGVMQNPRHLVRRRGQEARLRCSPMKGHSHVYWYRQLPEEGLKFMVYLQKENIIDESGMPKERFSAEFPKEGPSILRIQQVVRGDSAAYFCASSPAGAGTEAFFGQGTRLTVV.

The J gene is TRBJ1-4, the V gene TRBV9; no firm D call. Deletions cut 0 bases from V and 2 bases from J, with 8 bases between. The germline CDR1 and CDR2 sequences are SGDLS and YYNGEE. CDR3 size: 15 residues. The CDR3 nucleotides read TGTGCCAGCAGCGTAGGCGTACAGACTAATGAAAAACTGTTTTTT. Translated, it gives CASSVGVQTNEKLFF. Combining the CDR3 with reference TRBV9 and TRBJ1-4 gives the whole variable domain DSGVTQTPKHLITATGQRVTLRCSPRSGDLSVYWYQQSLDQGLQFLIQYYNGEERAKGNILERFSAQQFPDLHSELNLSSLELGDSALYFCASSVGVQTNEKLFFGSGTQLSVL.